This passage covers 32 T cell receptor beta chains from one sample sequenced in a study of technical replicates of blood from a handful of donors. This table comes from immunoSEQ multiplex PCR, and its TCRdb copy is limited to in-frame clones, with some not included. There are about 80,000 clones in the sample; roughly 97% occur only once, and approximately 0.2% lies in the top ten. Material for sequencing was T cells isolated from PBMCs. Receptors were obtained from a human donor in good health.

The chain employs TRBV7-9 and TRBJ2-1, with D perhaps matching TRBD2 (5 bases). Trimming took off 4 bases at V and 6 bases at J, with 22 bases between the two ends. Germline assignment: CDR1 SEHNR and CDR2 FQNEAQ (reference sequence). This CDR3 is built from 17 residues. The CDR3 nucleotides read TGTGCCAGCAGCTCCTGGACTCCGGGGTGGGATACCAATGAGCAGTTCTTC. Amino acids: CASSSWTPGWDTNEQFF.

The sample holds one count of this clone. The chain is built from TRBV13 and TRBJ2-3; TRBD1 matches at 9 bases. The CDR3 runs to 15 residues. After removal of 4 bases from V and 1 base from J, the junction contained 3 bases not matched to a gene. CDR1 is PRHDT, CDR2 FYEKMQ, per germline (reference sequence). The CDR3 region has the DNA TGTGCCAGCAGCTCCCGGGACAGGGGCACAGATACGCAGTATTTT. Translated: CASSSRDRGTDTQYF.

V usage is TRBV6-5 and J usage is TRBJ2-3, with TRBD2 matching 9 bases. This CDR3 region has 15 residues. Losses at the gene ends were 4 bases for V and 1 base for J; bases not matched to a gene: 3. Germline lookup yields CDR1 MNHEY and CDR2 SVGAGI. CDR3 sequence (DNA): TGTGCCAGCAGTTTTCGCGGGGGGGGCACAGATACGCAGTATTTT. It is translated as CASSFRGGGTDTQYF.

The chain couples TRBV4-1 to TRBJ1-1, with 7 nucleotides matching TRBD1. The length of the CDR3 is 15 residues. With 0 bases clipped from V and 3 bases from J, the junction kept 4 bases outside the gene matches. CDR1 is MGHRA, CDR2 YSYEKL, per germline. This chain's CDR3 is CASSQENRGYTEAFF. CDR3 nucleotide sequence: TGCGCCAGCAGCCAAGAGAACAGGGGATACACTGAAGCTTTCTTT.

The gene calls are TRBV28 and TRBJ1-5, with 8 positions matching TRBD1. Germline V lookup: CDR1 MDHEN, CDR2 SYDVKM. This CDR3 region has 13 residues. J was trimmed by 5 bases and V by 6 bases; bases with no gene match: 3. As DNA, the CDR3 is TGTGCCAGCAGCACAGGGGGAGATCAGCCCCAGCATTTT. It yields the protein CASSTGGDQPQHF.

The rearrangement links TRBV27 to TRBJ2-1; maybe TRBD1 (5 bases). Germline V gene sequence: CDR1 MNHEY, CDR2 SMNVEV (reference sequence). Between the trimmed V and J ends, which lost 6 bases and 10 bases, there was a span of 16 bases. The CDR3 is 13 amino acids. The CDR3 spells CASRALDKLEQFF. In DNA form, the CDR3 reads TGTGCCAGCAGGGCACTGGACAAACTAGAGCAGTTCTTC.

As DNA, the CDR3 is TGTGCCAGCAGCCGCCCAGGGCCCCAGCATTTT. Its protein is CASSRPGPQHF. V gene TRBV5-8 combines with J gene TRBJ1-5, with D unclear. V lost 4 bases to trimming and J lost 9 bases, with 8 bases between them. Germline V gives CDR1 SGHTS, CDR2 YDEGEE. The length of the CDR3 is 11 residues.

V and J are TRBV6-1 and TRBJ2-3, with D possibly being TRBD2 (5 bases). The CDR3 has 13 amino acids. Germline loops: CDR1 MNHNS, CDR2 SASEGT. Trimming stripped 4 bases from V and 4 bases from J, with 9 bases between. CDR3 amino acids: CASSGGIADTQYF. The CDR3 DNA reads TGTGCCAGCAGTGGAGGGATCGCAGATACGCAGTATTTT.

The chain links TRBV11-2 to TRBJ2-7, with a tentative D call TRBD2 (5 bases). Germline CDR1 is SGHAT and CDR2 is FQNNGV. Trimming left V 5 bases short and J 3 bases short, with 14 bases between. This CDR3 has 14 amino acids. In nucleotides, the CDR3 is TGTGCCAGCAGCACGGCCAGCCGGGACTACGAGCAGTACTTC. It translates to CASSTASRDYEQYF.

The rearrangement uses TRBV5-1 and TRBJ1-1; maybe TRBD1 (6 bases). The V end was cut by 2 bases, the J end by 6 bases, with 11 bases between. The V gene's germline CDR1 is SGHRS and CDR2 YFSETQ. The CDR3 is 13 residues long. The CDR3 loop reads CASSFLGQSEAFF. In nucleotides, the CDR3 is TGCGCCAGCAGCTTTTTAGGACAGTCTGAAGCTTTCTTT.

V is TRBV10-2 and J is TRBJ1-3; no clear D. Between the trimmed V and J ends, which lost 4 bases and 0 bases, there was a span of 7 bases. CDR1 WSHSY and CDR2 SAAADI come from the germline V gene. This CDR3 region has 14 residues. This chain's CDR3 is CASSGAHSGNTIYF. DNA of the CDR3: TGCGCCAGCAGTGGGGCCCACTCTGGAAACACCATATATTTT.

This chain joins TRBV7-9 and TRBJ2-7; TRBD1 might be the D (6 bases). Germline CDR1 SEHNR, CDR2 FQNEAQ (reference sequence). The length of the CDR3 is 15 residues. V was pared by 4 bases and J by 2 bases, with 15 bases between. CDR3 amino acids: CASSSWTVHTYEQYF. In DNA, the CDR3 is TGTGCCAGCAGCTCCTGGACAGTCCATACCTACGAGCAGTACTTC.

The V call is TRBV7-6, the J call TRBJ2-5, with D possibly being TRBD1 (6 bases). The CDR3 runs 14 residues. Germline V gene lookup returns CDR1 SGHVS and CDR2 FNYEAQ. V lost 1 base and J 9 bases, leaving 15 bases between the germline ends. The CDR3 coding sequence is TGTGCCAGCAGCTTAGAAACAGGGAAGTTTGCCCAGTACTTC. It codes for CASSLETGKFAQYF.

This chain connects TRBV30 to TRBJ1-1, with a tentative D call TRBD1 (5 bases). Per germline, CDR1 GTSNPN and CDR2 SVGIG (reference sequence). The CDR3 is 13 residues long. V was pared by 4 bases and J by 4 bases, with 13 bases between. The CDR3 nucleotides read TGTGCCTGGATCAGCAGGGTAGGCACTGAAGCTTTCTTT. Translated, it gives CAWISRVGTEAFF.

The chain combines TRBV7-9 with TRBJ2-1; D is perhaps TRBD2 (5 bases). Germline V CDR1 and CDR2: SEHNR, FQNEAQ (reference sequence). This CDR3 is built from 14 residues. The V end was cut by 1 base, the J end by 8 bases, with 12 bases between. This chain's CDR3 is CASSLDPGGDEQFF. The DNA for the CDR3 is TGTGCCAGCAGCTTAGACCCAGGAGGCGATGAGCAGTTCTTC.

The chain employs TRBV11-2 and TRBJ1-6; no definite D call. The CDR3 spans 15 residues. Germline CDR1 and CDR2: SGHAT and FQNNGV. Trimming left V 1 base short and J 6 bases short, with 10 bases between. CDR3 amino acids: CASSLGGLPNSPLHF. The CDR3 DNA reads TGTGCCAGCAGCTTAGGCGGTTTGCCTAATTCACCCCTCCACTTT. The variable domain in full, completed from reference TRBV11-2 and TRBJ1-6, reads EAGVAQSPRYKIIEKRQSVAFWCNPISGHATLYWYQQILGQGPKLLIQFQNNGVVDDSQLPKDRFSAERLKGVDSTLKIQPAKLEDSAVYLCASSLGGLPNSPLHFGNGTRLTVT.

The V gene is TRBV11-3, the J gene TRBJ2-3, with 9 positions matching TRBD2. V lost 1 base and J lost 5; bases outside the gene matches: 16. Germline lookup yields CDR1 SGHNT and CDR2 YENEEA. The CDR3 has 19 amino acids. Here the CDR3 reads CASSLGWSVAGEGLDTQYF. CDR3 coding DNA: TGTGCCAGCAGCTTAGGGTGGTCCGTAGCGGGAGAGGGCCTAGATACGCAGTATTTT.

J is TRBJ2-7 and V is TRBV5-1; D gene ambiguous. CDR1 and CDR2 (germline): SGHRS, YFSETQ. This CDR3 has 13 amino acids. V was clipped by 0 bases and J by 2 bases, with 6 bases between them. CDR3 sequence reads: CASSLATAYEQYF. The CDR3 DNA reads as TGCGCCAGCAGCTTGGCCACGGCCTACGAGCAGTACTTC. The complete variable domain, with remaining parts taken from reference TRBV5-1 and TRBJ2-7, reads KAGVTQTPRYLIKTRGQQVTLSCSPISGHRSVSWYQQTPGQGLQFLFEYFSETQRNKGNFPGRFSGRQFSNSRSEMNVSTLELGDSALYLCASSLATAYEQYFGPGTRLTVT.

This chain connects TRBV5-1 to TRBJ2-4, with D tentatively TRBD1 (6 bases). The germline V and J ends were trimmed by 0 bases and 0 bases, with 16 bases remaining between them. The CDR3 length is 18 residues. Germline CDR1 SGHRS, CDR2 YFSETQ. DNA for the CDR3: TGCGCCAGCAGCTTGGCCGCTCTTGGGGGCCTAGCCAAAAACATTCAGTACTTC. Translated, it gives CASSLAALGGLAKNIQYF.

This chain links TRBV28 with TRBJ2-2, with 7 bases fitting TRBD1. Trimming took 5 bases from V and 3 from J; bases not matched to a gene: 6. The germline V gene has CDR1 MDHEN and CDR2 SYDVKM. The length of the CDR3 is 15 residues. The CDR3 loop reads CASSLFDRDTGELFF. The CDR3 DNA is TGTGCCAGCAGTCTCTTCGACAGGGACACCGGGGAGCTGTTTTTT.

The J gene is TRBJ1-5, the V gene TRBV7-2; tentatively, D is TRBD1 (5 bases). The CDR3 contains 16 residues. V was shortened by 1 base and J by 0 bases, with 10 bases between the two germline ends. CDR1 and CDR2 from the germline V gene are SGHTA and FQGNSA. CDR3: CASSLGGVYSNQPQHF. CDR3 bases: TGTGCCAGCAGCTTAGGGGGGGTCTATAGCAATCAGCCCCAGCATTTT. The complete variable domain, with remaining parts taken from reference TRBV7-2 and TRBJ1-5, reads GAGVSQSPSNKVTEKGKDVELRCDPISGHTALYWYRQSLGQGLEFLIYFQGNSAPDKSGLPSDRFSAERTGGSVSTLTIQRTQQEDSAVYLCASSLGGVYSNQPQHFGDGTRLSIL.

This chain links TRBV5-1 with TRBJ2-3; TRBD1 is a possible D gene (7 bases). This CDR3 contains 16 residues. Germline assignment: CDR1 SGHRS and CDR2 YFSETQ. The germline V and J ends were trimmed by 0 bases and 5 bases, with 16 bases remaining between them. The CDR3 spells CASSLESRGAGDTQYF. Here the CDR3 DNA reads TGCGCCAGCAGCTTGGAGTCCAGGGGGGCTGGAGATACGCAGTATTTT.

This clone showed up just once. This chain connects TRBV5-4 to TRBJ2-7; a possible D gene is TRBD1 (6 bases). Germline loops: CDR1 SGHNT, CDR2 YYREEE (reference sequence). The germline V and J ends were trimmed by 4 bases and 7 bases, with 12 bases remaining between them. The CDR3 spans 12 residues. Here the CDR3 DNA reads TGTGCCAGCAGCATGACAGGTTCTGAGCAGTACTTC. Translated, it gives CASSMTGSEQYF.

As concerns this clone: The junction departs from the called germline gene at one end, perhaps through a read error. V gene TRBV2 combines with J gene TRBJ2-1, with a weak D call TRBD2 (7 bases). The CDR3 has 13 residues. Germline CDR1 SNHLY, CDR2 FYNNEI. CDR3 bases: TGCGCCACCGGAGGGGGGGATTACAATGAGCAGTTCTTC. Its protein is CATGGGDYNEQFF.

The CDR3 nucleotides read TGTGCCAGCAGCCGCCTAGCTCTAAGCTCCTACGAGCAGTACTTC. Residues: CASSRLALSSYEQYF. The chain employs TRBV4-2 and TRBJ2-7, with D tentatively TRBD2 (5 bases). V lost 4 bases and J 0 bases, leaving 13 bases between the germline ends. This CDR3 is built from 15 residues. Germline V gives CDR1 LGHNA, CDR2 YNFKEQ.

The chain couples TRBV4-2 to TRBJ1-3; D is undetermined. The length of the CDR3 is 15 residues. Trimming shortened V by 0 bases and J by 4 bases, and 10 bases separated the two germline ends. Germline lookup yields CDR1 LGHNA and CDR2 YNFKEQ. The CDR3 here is CASSQEEIQGNTIYF. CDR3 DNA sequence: TGTGCCAGCAGCCAAGAGGAGATCCAAGGAAACACCATATATTTT.

The CDR3 loop reads CASSIVGGGDQPQHF. The CDR3 coding sequence is TGTGCCAGTAGTATAGTAGGGGGTGGGGATCAGCCCCAGCATTTT. The chain joins TRBV19 to TRBJ1-5; D is possibly TRBD1 (6 bases). This CDR3 region has 15 residues. Germline values: CDR1 LNHDA, CDR2 SQIVND (reference sequence). The V end was cut by 1 base, the J end by 5 bases, with 12 bases between. Using reference TRBV19 and TRBJ1-5 for the parts outside the CDR3, the full variable domain is DGGITQSPKYLFRKEGQNVTLSCEQNLNHDAMYWYRQDPGQGLRLIYYSQIVNDFQKGDIAEGYSVSREKKESFPLTVTSAQKNPTAFYLCASSIVGGGDQPQHFGDGTRLSIL.

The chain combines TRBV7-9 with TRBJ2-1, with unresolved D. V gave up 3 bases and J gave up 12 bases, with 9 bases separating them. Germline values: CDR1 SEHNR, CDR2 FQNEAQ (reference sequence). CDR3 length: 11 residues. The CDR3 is CASSLSHPQFF. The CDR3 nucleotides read TGTGCCAGCAGCTTGAGCCACCCGCAGTTCTTC. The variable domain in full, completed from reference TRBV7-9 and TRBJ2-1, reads DTGVSQNPRHKITKRGQNVTFRCDPISEHNRLYWYRQTLGQGPEFLTYFQNEAQLEKSRLLSDRFSAERPKGSFSTLEIQRTEQGDSAMYLCASSLSHPQFFGPGTRLTVL.

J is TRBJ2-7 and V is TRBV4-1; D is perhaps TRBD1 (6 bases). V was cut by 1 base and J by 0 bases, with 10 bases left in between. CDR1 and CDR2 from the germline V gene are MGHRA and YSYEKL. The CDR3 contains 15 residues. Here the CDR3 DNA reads TGCGCCAGCAGCCAAGCAGGGGCCAGCTCCTACGAGCAGTACTTC. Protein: CASSQAGASSYEQYF.

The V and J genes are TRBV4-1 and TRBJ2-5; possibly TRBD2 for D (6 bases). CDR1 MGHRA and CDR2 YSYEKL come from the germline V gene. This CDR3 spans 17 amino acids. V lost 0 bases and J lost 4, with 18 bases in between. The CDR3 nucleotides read TGCGCCAGCAGCCAAGATGGGAGACTAGGGGCTTCAGAGACCCAGTACTTC. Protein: CASSQDGRLGASETQYF.

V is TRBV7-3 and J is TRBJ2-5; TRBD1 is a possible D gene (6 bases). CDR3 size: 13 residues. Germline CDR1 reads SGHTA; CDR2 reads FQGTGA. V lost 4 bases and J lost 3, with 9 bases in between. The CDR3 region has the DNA TGTGCCAGCAGCTCGACAGGAAAAGAGACCCAGTACTTC. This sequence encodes CASSSTGKETQYF.

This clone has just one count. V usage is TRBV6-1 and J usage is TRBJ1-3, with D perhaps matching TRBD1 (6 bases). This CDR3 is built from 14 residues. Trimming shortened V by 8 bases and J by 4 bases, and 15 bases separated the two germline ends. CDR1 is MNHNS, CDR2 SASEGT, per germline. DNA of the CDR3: TGTGCCAGCCTAACTACAGGGTTGGGAAACACCATATATTTT. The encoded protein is CASLTTGLGNTIYF.